This T cell receptor beta chain emerged from a study of CD8 T cells in ankylosing spondylitis (dated by TCRdb to 2016 to 2017). A note on the overall study: The study profiled T cell receptor beta repertoires in healthy donors and ankylosing spondylitis patients to find disease-linked TCR variants. Peripheral blood samples were taken, and synovial fluid was additionally collected from ankylosing spondylitis patients. The full study cohort was made up of about two dozen ankylosing spondylitis patients and 95 to 130 healthy donors.

On this clonotype: No antigen is known for it. No much larger clone exists at a distance of one base, and base qualities are not known.

The CDR3 contains 16 residues, cysteine and phenylalanine counted. Of all the DNA, just the CDR3 is kept, 48 bases in frame from base 1. CDR1 and CDR2 are read off the germline V gene as MNHEY and SVGAGI. Trimming at the junction amounts to 0 bases on V and 0 bases on J, and the germline ends lie 12 bases apart. Broad study findings and their caveats: According to the report, matched synovial fluid samples from ankylosing spondylitis patients were significantly enriched for the disease-linked clones. A TCR beta motif of about 8 highly homologous amino acid variants appeared characteristic of blood from ankylosing spondylitis patients. A CD8+ phenotype was shown by the disease-linked clones, which were found at relatively low frequencies in peripheral blood. Some motif variants had previously been reported in the synovial fluid and blood of reactive arthritis patients, which suggests shared mechanisms of disease initiation.

These reads were obtained on an Illumina HiSeq 2500. Quantitative 5'-RACE with molecular barcodes was used to prepare TCR beta libraries. In the original analysis: A new computational method, built on a probabilistic model of VDJ rearrangement, was used to identify disease-linked TCR variants. Using fastp trimming at Q25 and MiXCR clonotype assembly, TCRdb reanalyzed the public sequencing data and kept in-frame beta chains. Each record represents a unique CDR3 protein, reported with the most common genes and DNA among its rows. The V and J calls follow TCRdb's processing rather than the paper's. The sample includes fewer than 500,000 distinct CDR3 sequences, with roughly 26% observed a single time. 0.89% of the sample goes to the ten largest clones.

The receptor was derived from a male donor with ankylosing spondylitis. The chain joins TRBV6-5 to TRBJ2-7, with a tentative D call of TRBD1 or TRBD2, each matching 6 bases. Sample: blood, either unsorted or a sorted T cell fraction (not recorded which). The nucleotide sequence is TGTGCCAGCAGTTACTCGCCCGGGGGCGGCTCCTACGAGCAGTACTTC. Its protein is CASSYSPGGGSYEQYF.